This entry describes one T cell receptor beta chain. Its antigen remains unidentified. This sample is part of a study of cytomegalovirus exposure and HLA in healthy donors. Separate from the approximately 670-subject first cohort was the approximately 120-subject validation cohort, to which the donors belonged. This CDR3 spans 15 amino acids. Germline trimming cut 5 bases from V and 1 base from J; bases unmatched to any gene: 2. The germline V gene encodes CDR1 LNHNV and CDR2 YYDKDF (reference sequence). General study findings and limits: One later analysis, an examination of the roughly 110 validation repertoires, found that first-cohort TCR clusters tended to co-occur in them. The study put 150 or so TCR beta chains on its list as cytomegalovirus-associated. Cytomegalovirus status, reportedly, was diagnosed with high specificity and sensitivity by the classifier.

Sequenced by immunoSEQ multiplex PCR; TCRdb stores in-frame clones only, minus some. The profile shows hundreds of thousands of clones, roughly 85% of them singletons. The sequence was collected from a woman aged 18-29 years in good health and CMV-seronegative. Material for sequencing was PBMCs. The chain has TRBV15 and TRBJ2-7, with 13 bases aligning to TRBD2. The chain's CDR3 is CATSPGLAGSYEQYF. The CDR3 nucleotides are TGTGCCACCAGCCCGGGACTAGCGGGGTCCTACGAGCAGTACTTC.